This T cell receptor (beta chain) was profiled in a study of beta chain features in type 1 diabetes listed by TCRdb under 2018. With regard to the full study: Mean age, gender distribution, total cell number and subset yield were not different between patients and healthy donors. A total of over 90,000,000 sorted cells were examined across all samples, and a strong correlation was observed between cell number per subset and RNA yield. The study compared the TCRB repertoires of sorted circulating CD4+ T cell subsets in recently diagnosed type 1 diabetes patients with those in matched healthy donors. Whereas all 30 or so donors provided naive and central memory subsets, regulatory and stem cell-like memory subsets were isolated from just 8 patients and roughly 8 healthy donors.

What the research found in general, with its limitations: At VDJ recombination sites, patients with type 1 diabetes made fewer insertions and deleted more nucleotides, a pattern implying thymic rearrangement abnormalities. In all four CD4+ subsets, TCRB CDR3 length was moderately but significantly shorter in type 1 diabetes patients. Because cDNA was sequenced instead of genomic DNA, highly expressing activated cells could be over-represented, though the groups showed no difference in activation or CD3 levels. Naive, central memory and regulatory TCRB repertoires appeared more similar among patients than among healthy donors. Shorter templates might be favored by PCR, yet because patient and control samples were amplified and corrected together, any such skew would affect both groups equally. Because the HLA sub-analyses included only small numbers of individuals, any influence of HLA type on TCRB rearrangement was left unresolved.

From each donor, a single peripheral blood sample of around 120 mL on average was drawn into heparinised tubes. Using a panel that included CD45RO, CCR7, CD25, CD127, CD95 and CD27, naive, central memory, regulatory and stem cell-like memory CD4+ T cells were sorted on a BD FACSAria II. A purity above 98% was achieved for all sorted populations. PBMCs were isolated immediately by Lymphoprep density gradient centrifugation and stained directly without culture. To minimize batch effects, samples were stained and sorted in pairs, one healthy donor with one patient per experiment. The entire amount of isolated RNA was reverse transcribed using the High Capacity cDNA Reverse Transcription Kit, so the sequenced TCRB transcripts were expressed ones. Deep immunoSEQ sequencing was applied to naive, central memory and regulatory T cell samples, giving an average of about 3.4 million total reads per sample. Sorted cells were lysed in RLT buffer, and RNA was extracted using DNase-treated RNeasy Micro or Mini kits according to cell number. Each cell subset was processed on its own to prevent cross-contamination, while patient and healthy donor samples were processed together. The immunoSEQ multiplex PCR was used to amplify TCRB sequences from cDNA, yielding 87-bp fragments that span the CDR3 region. Sequencing of the amplicons was done on the Illumina HiSeq platform. The paper's processing steps were these. PCR bias was computationally corrected using synthetic template baselines, reads within Hamming distance 2 were collapsed, and singletons that could not be merged were discarded. Reads were aligned against IMGT so that V, D and J genes, CDR3 length and insertions or deletions at six rearrangement sites could be assigned. Clonotype counts were normalized to sorted cell number within each subset before computing true diversity and Gini coefficients with the tcR R package. The overlap coefficient, calculated on TCRB nucleotide sequences, was used to measure repertoire sharing. As a proxy for the pre-selection repertoire, out-of-frame TCRB sequences from naive cells were analyzed. Imported from immuneACCESS, the table was reduced by TCRdb to in-frame sequences with V and J called. These copies leave out some clones; in studies compared against another copy, an unresolved V gene accounts for under half, and the cause of the remainder is not known. V and J calls and clone size come straight from that table; D and trimming were deduced from the DNA. The sample table shows about 660,000 clones, and 11% to 15% are seen once. Approximately 0.039% of the sample is taken by the ten largest.

Note on this clone: Its target antigen remains unknown. No quality values exist for individual bases; no much larger clone is one base distant. This sample includes further DNA sequences coding for the same CDR3.

The germline V gene (reference sequence) supplies CDR1 GTSNPN and CDR2 SVGIG. From cysteine to phenylalanine, the CDR3 is 15 amino acids long. This entry keeps only the CDR3 DNA: 45 bases, framed from base 1. V loses 0 bases, J loses 7 bases, and the germline ends lie 16 bases apart. The sequencing input was naive CD4+ T cells from blood. The sample's cell subset or site, from its label and the paper: true naive CD4+ T cells. The clonotype originates from a young man with type 1 diabetes. This chain joins TRBV30 to TRBJ1-5, and possibly TRBD1, on 5 matching bases. The nucleotides read TGTGCCTGGAGTGTACGAGGGCAGGGAGGCCAGCCCCAGCATTTT. It translates as CAWSVRGQGGQPQHF.